Each of the 17 T cell receptor beta chains below was sequenced from the same sample in a study of OX40 agonist ivuxolimab in advanced cancers. Sequenced by immunoSEQ multiplex PCR; TCRdb stores in-frame clones only, minus some. The sample records some 44,000 clones, approximately 83% being singletons. The sequences come from CD4+ or CD8+ T cells sorted from blood, collected in a trial of the OX40 agonist ivuxolimab. All receptors come from an adult with an advanced solid tumor such as melanoma, head and neck, liver or kidney cancer.

CDR3 sequence: CASCSGQPNTEAFF. DNA of the CDR3: TGTGCCAGCTGCTCGGGACAGCCGAACACTGAAGCTTTCTTT. The V call is TRBV28, the J call TRBJ1-1, with 7 bases fitting TRBD1. J gave up 1 base and V 8 bases, and 7 bases lay outside the gene matches. CDR1 is MDHEN, CDR2 SYDVKM, per germline. The CDR3 is 14 residues long.

The V call is TRBV10-1, the J call TRBJ2-5; a possible D gene is TRBD2 (5 bases). CDR1 and CDR2 from the germline V gene are WNHNN and SYGVQD (reference sequence). V was trimmed by 0 bases and J by 5 bases, leaving 7 bases between them. The CDR3 has 13 residues. In DNA form, the CDR3 reads TGCGCCAGCAGTGAGTCCCCGGGGGAGACCCAGTACTTC. Translated: CASSESPGETQYF.

The chain uses TRBV2 and TRBJ2-5; D unclear. Germline assignment: CDR1 SNHLY and CDR2 FYNNEI. V lost 4 bases and J lost 4, with 13 bases in between. The CDR3 has 14 amino acids. The CDR3 protein is CASSVLGVGETQYF. The DNA of the CDR3 is TGTGCCAGCAGTGTATTGGGTGTGGGAGAGACCCAGTACTTC.

This sequence joins TRBV29-1 and TRBJ2-1, with 10 bases lining up with TRBD1. The CDR3 is 13 residues long. The V and J ends lost 7 bases and 0 bases, in that order; junction bases with no gene match: 0. CDR1 and CDR2 (germline): SQVTM, ANQGSEA. The CDR3 region is CSGDRGSYNEQFF. CDR3 in DNA: TGCAGCGGGGACAGGGGCTCCTACAATGAGCAGTTCTTC.

The chain recombines TRBV19 with TRBJ2-5, with 7 bases matching TRBD1. The CDR3 has 14 amino acids. Germline V gives CDR1 LNHDA, CDR2 SQIVND (reference sequence). With 5 bases clipped from V and 4 bases from J, the junction kept 7 bases outside the gene matches. The CDR3 DNA follows: TGTGCCAGTAGTCTATACAGGGGTTCAGAGACCCAGTACTTC. This gives the protein CASSLYRGSETQYF.

The chain joins TRBV6-6 to TRBJ2-7; 9 bases are a match to TRBD1. Germline CDR1 is MNHNY and CDR2 is SVGAGI (reference sequence). The CDR3 totals 14 residues. V trimming: 6 bases; J trimming: 6 bases; junction bases outside the gene matches: 9. The DNA for the CDR3 is TGTGCCAGCAGGAGAACCGGGACAGGGTTCGAGCAGTACTTC. Translated, it gives CASRRTGTGFEQYF.

The rearrangement uses TRBV6-4 and TRBJ1-3; D call uncertain. V was cut by 7 bases and J by 4 bases, with 11 bases left in between. The germline V gene encodes CDR1 MRHNA and CDR2 SNTAGT. The CDR3 extends over 13 amino acids. CDR3 DNA sequence: TGTGCCAGCACGGACTCGGGGGGAAACACCATATATTTT. It translates to CASTDSGGNTIYF.

The chain joins TRBV7-9 to TRBJ2-3, with D maybe TRBD2 (7 bases). The CDR3 consists of 15 residues. Trimming removed 0 bases from V and 4 bases from J, with 11 bases in between. CDR1 and CDR2 from the germline V gene are SEHNR and FQNEAQ (reference sequence). CDR3 residues: CASSLAGGRADTQYF. DNA for the CDR3: TGTGCCAGCAGCTTAGCGGGGGGGCGGGCAGATACGCAGTATTTT.

The CDR3 sequence is CASSPGTEYTEAFF. The CDR3 DNA reads as TGTGCCAGCTCACCCGGGACGGAGTATACTGAAGCTTTCTTT. The rearrangement links TRBV18 to TRBJ1-1; tentative D call: TRBD1 (5 bases). Trimming shortened V by 3 bases and J by 5 bases, and 13 bases separated the two germline ends. The CDR3 is 14 amino acids. The germline CDR1 and CDR2 sequences are KGHSH and LQKENI. Supplemented by reference TRBV18 and TRBJ1-1, the full variable domain reads NAGVMQNPRHLVRRRGQEARLRCSPMKGHSHVYWYRQLPEEGLKFMVYLQKENIIDESGMPKERFSAEFPKEGPSILRIQQVVRGDSAAYFCASSPGTEYTEAFFGQGTRLTVV.

This chain joins TRBV19 and TRBJ2-7; 7 bases agree with TRBD2. Germline CDR1 reads LNHDA; CDR2 reads SQIVND (reference sequence). With 3 bases clipped from V and 4 bases from J, the junction kept 6 bases outside the gene matches. The CDR3 is 14 amino acids. DNA of the CDR3: TGTGCCAGTAGTATGTGGGCGGGGGAGTACGAGCAGTACTTC. Translating it yields CASSMWAGEYEQYF.

This rearrangement joins TRBV6-5 to TRBJ2-3; TRBD2 might be the D (6 bases). Deletions cut 3 bases from V and 3 bases from J, with 10 bases between. Germline lookup yields CDR1 MNHEY and CDR2 SVGAGI. CDR3 length: 14 residues. Here the CDR3 reads CASSYRDSTDTQYF. Here the CDR3 DNA reads TGTGCCAGCAGTTATAGGGACTCTACAGATACGCAGTATTTT.

The chain couples TRBV18 to TRBJ1-5, with TRBD1 as a possible D gene (6 bases). The CDR3 totals 15 residues. Germline values: CDR1 KGHSH, CDR2 LQKENI. V was shortened by 5 bases and J by 4 bases, with 15 bases between the two germline ends. The CDR3 region has the DNA TGTGCCAGCTCAACTACCACAGGGACTAATCAGCCCCAGCATTTT. The encoded protein is CASSTTTGTNQPQHF.

The genes are TRBV2 and TRBJ1-4, with D unclear. Germline lookup yields CDR1 SNHLY and CDR2 FYNNEI. The CDR3 has 12 amino acids. Between the trimmed V and J ends, which lost 4 bases and 7 bases, there was a span of 7 bases. The CDR3: CASSGGFEKLFF. The CDR3 DNA sequence: TGTGCCAGCAGTGGCGGGTTTGAAAAACTGTTTTTT.

The chain has TRBV6-5 and TRBJ1-2; D possibly corresponds to TRBD1 (6 bases). The V end lost 5 bases, the J end lost 7 bases, and 11 bases lay between the germline ends. Germline loops: CDR1 MNHEY, CDR2 SVGAGI. CDR3 length: 12 amino acids. The CDR3: CASSQGGGGYTF. CDR3 nucleotides: TGTGCCAGCAGTCAAGGGGGTGGTGGCTACACCTTC.

The chain carries TRBV4-1 and TRBJ2-3; the D is unclear. Trimming took 0 bases from V and 5 from J, leaving 12 bases between them. Germline assignment: CDR1 MGHRA and CDR2 YSYEKL. This CDR3 is 15 amino acids long. The CDR3 region has the DNA TGCGCCAGCAGCCAAGATGGTCTCCCGGGAGATACGCAGTATTTT. Its translation: CASSQDGLPGDTQYF.

DNA for the CDR3: TGTGCCAGCAGCTTATCCGGCTATTCACCCCTCCACTTT. It translates to CASSLSGYSPLHF. V usage is TRBV11-2 and J usage is TRBJ1-6, with D uncertain. The CDR3 runs 13 residues. V lost 2 bases and J 8 bases, leaving 7 bases between the germline ends. CDR1 and CDR2 (germline): SGHAT, FQNNGV.

J is TRBJ2-5 and V is TRBV11-2; D not resolved. Judging by the DNA end, TRBJ2-7 fits better; the J call may be wrong. CDR3 length: 13 amino acids. Germline CDR1 and CDR2: SGHAT and FQNNGV. The CDR3 coding sequence is TGTGCCAGCAGCTGGGGATTTTTCTACGAGCAGTACTTC. Translation gives CASSWGFFYEQYF.